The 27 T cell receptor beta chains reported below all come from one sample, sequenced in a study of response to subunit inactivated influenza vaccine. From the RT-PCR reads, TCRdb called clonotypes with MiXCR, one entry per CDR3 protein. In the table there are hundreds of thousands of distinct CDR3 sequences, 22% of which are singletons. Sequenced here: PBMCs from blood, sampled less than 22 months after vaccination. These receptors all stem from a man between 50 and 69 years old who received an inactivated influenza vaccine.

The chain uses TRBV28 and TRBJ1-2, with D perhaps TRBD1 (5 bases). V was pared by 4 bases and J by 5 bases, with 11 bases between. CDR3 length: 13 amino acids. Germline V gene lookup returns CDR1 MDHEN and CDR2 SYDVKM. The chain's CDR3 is CASSWGELYGYTF. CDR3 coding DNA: TGTGCCAGCAGTTGGGGGGAGTTGTATGGCTACACCTTC.

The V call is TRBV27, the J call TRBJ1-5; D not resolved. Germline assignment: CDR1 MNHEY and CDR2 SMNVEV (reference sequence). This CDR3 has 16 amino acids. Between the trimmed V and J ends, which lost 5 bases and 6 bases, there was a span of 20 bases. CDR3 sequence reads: CASSKTQFTAGQPQHF. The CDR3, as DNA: TGTGCCAGCAGTAAGACTCAGTTCACTGCCGGTCAGCCCCAGCATTTT.

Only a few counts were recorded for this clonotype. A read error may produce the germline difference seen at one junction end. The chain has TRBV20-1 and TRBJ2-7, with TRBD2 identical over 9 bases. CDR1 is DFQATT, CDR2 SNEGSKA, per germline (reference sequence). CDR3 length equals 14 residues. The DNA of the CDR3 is TGCAGTGCTAGGGCGGGAGGGCCATCCTCCGAGCAGTACTTC. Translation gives CSARAGGPSSEQYF.

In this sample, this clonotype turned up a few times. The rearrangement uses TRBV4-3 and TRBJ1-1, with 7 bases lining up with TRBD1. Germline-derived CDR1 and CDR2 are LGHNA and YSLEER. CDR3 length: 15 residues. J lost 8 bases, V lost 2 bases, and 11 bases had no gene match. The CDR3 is CASSQRATGAGEAFF. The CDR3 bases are TGCGCCAGCAGCCAACGGGCTACAGGGGCAGGGGAAGCTTTCTTT.

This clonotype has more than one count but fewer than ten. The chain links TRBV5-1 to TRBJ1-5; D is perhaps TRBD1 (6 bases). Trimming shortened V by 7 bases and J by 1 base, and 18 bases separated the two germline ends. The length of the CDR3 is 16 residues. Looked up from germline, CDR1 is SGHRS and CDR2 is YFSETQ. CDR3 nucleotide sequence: TGCGCCAGCCCAACGCCCGGGACACAGAGCAATCAGCCCCAGCATTTT. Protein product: CASPTPGTQSNQPQHF.

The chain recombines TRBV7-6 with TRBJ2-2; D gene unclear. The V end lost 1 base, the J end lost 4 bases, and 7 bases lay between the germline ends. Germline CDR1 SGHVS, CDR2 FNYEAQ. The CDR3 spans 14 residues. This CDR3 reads CASSLDHSTGELFF. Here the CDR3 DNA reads TGTGCCAGCAGCTTAGATCACAGCACCGGGGAGCTGTTTTTT. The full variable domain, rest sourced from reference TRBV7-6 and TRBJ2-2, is GAGVSQSPRYKVTKRGQDVALRCDPISGHVSLYWYRQALGQGPEFLTYFNYEAQQDKSGLPNDRFSAERPEGSISTLTIQRTEQRDSAMYRCASSLDHSTGELFFGEGSRLTVL.

The CDR3 nucleotides read TGCAGCGGGGGACTAGCGAGATGGAATGAGCAGTTCTTC. Translating gives CSGGLARWNEQFF. V gene TRBV29-1 combines with J gene TRBJ2-1; 10 bases agree with TRBD2. The CDR3 is 13 residues long. With 7 bases clipped from V and 7 bases from J, the junction kept 7 bases outside the gene matches. The V gene's germline CDR1 is SQVTM and CDR2 ANQGSEA.

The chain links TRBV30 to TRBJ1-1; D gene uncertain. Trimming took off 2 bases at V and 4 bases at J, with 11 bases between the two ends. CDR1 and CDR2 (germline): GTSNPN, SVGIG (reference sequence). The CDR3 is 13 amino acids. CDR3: CAWSRIGGTEAFF. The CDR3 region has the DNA TGTGCCTGGAGTCGGATAGGAGGCACTGAAGCTTTCTTT.

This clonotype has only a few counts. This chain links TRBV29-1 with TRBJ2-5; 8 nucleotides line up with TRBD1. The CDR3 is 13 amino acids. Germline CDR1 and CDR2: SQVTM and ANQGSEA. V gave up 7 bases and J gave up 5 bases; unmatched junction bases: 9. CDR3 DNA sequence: TGCAGCGCCAGGACAGGGTCTGGGGAGACCCAGTACTTC. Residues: CSARTGSGETQYF.

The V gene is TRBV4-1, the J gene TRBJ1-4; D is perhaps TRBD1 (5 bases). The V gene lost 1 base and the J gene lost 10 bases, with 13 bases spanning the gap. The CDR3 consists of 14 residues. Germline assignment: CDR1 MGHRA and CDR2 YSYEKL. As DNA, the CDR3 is TGCGCCAGCAGCCAAGTTCCCAGGGAAGGAAAACTGTTTTTT. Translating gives CASSQVPREGKLFF.

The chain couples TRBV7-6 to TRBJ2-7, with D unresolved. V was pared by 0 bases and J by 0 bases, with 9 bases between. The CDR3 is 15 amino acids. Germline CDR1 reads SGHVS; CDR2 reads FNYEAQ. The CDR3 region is CASSLAGLNSYEQYF. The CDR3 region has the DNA TGTGCCAGCAGCTTAGCTGGGTTAAACTCCTACGAGCAGTACTTC.

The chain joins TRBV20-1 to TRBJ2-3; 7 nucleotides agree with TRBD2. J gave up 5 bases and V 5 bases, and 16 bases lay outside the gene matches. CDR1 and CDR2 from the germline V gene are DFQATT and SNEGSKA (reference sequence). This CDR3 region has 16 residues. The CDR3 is CSAPPGGDFLRDTQYF. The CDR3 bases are TGCAGTGCTCCCCCTGGGGGGGACTTTCTAAGAGATACGCAGTATTTT.

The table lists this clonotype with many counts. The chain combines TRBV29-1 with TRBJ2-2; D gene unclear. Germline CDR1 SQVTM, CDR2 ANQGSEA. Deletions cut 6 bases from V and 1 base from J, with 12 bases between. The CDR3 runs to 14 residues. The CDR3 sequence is CSVDVSGNTGELFF. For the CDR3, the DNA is TGCAGCGTCGACGTCTCCGGGAACACCGGGGAGCTGTTTTTT.

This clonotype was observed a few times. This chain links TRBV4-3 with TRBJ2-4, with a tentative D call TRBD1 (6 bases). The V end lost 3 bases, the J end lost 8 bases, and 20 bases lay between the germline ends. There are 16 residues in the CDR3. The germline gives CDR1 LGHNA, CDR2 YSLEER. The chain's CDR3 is CASSQHLKGGRDIQYF. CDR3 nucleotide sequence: TGCGCCAGCAGCCAGCACCTTAAAGGGGGAAGGGACATTCAGTACTTC.

CDR3 residues: CASSQAWDSRNQPQHF. The CDR3 bases are TGCGCCAGCAGCCAAGCGTGGGACAGCCGCAATCAGCCCCAGCATTTT. V is TRBV4-3 and J is TRBJ1-5; 7 nucleotides match TRBD1. Germline V gene data show CDR1 as LGHNA and CDR2 as YSLEER. V was clipped by 1 base and J by 2 bases; unmatched bases: 5. The CDR3 extends over 16 amino acids.

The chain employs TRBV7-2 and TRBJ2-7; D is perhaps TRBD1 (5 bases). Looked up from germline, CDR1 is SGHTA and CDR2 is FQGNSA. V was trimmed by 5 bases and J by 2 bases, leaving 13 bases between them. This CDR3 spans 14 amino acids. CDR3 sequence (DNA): TGTGCCAGCAGCAGGTGGGCGGACACCTACGAGCAGTACTTC. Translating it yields CASSRWADTYEQYF.

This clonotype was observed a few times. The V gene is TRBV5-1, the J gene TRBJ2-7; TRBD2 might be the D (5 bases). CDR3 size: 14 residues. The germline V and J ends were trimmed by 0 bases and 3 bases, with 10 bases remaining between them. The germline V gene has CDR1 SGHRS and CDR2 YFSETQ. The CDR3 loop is CASSLDSGYYEQYF. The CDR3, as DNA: TGCGCCAGCAGCTTGGACTCGGGGTACTACGAGCAGTACTTC.

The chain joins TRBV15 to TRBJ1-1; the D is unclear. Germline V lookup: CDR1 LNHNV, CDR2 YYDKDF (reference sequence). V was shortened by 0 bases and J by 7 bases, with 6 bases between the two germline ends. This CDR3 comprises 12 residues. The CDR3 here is CATSRDGFEAFF. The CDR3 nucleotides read TGTGCCACCAGCAGAGATGGCTTTGAAGCTTTCTTT.

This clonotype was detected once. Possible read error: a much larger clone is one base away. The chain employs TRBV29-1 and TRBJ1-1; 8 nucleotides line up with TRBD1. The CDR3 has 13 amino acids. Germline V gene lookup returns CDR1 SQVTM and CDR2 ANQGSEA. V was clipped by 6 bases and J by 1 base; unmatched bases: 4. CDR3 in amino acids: CSVDRGGNTEAFF. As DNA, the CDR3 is TGCAGCGTAGACAGGGGCGGGAACACTGAAGCTTTCTTT.

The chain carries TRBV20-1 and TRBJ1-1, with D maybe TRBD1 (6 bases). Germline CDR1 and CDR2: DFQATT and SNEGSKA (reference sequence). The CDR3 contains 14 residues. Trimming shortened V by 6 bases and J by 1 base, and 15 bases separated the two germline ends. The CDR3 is CSATSGGQNTEAFF. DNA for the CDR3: TGCAGTGCCACTAGCGGGGGCCAGAACACTGAAGCTTTCTTT.

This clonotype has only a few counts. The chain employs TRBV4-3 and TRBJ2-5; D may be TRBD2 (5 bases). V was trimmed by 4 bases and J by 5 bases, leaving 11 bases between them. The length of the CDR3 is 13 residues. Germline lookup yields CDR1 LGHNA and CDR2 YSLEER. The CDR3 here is CASSRGLWETQYF. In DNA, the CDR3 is TGCGCCAGCAGCCGCGGGTTGTGGGAGACCCAGTACTTC.

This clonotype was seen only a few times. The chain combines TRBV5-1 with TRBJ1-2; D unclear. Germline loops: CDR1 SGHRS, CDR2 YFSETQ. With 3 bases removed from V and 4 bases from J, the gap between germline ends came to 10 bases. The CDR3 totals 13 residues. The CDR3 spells CASSSDGTYGYTF. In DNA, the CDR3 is TGCGCCAGCAGCTCGGACGGAACCTATGGCTACACCTTC.

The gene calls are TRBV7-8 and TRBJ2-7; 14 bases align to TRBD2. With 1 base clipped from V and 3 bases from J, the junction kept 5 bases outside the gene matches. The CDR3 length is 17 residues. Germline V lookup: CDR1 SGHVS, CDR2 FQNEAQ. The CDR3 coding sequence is TGTGCCAGCAGCTTAGATTGGGGACTAGCGGGAGTCTACGAGCAGTACTTC. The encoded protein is CASSLDWGLAGVYEQYF.

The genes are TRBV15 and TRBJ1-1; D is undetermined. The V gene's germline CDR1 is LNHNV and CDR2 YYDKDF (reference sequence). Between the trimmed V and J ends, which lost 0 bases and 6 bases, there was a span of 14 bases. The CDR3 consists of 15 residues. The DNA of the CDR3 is TGTGCCACCAGCAGAGATCACCGGGAAGACTCTGAAGCTTTCTTT. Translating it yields CATSRDHREDSEAFF.

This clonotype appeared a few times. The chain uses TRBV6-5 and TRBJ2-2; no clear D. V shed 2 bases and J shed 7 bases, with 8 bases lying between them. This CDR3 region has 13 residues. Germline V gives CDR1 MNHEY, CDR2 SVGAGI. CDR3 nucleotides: TGTGCCAGCAGTTACCTTTCAGGCGGGGAGCTGTTTTTT. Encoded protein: CASSYLSGGELFF.

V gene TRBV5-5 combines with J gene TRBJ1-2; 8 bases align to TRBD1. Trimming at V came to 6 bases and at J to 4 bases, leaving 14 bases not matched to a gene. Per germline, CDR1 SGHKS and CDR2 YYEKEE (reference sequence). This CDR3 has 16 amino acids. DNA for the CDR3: TGTGCCAGCACCGGACAGGGAGGGCCGATTATCTATGGCTACACCTTC. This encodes CASTGQGGPIIYGYTF.

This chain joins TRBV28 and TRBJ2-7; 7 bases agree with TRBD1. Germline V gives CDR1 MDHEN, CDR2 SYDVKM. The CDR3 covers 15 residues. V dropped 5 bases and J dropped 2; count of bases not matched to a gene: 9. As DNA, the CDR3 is TGTGCCAGCAGTACGACAGGGCCGGATACCTACGAGCAGTACTTC. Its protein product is CASSTTGPDTYEQYF. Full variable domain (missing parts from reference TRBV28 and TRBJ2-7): DVKVTQSSRYLVKRTGEKVFLECVQDMDHENMFWYRQDPGLGLRLIYFSYDVKMKEKGDIPEGYSVSREKKERFSLILESASTNQTSMYLCASSTTGPDTYEQYFGPGTRLTVT.